The clone carrying this TCR beta chain appeared many times. What it binds is unknown. This record comes from a study of molecular identifiers for immune sequencing clone quantification. Study conclusions and caveats: The sizes of highly expanded clones could be underestimated when identical TCR molecules share a barcode.

CD8+CD4-CCR7+CD45RA+ sorting gave the naive CD8 T cells. TCRdb passed the PCR reads through MiXCR, listing each CDR3 protein once. The sample records roughly 71,000 distinct CDR3 sequences, about 18% being singletons. Sequenced input: naive CD8+ T cells from blood, with Jurkat cell RNA spiked in. Subset indicated: FACS-sorted CD8+CD4-CCR7+CD45RA+ naive T cells. The TCR originated in a human donor in good health. Some libraries in this study had Jurkat cell RNA spiked in.

The CDR3 protein is CASSSWTSTEWVDTQYF. Here the CDR3 DNA reads TGTGCCAGCAGCTCTTGGACTAGCACCGAGTGGGTAGATACGCAGTATTTT. The chain combines TRBV7-8 with TRBJ2-3, with 8 bases fitting TRBD2. With 4 bases clipped from V and 5 bases from J, the junction kept 14 bases outside the gene matches. Germline V CDR1 and CDR2: SGHVS, FQNEAQ. This CDR3 is built from 17 residues.